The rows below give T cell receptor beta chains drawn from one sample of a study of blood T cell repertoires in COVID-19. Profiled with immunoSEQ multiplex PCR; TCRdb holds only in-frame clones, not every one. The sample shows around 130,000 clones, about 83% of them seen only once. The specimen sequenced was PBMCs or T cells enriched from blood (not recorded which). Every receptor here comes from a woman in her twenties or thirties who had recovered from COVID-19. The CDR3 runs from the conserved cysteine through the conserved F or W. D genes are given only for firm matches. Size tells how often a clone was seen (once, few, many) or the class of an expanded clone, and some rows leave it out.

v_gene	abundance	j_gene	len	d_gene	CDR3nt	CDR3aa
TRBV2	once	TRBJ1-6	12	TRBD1	TGTGCCAGTGCGGGACAGGGCCTTTTCCTCCACTTT	CASAGQGLFLHF
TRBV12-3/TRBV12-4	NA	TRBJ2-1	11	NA	TGTGCCAGCAGTTTCGTCTATGAGCAGTTCTTC	CASSFVYEQFF
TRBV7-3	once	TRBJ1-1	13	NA	TGTGCCAGCAGCCAACAGGGATACACTGAAGCTTTCTTT	CASSQQGYTEAFF
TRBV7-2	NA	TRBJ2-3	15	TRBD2	TGTGCCAGCAGCTTCAGAGCGGGACCCACAGATACGCAGTATTTT	CASSFRAGPTDTQYF
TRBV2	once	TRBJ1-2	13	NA	TGTGCCAGCAGTGATAAAGGGGTGGGTGGCTACACCTTC	CASSDKGVGGYTF
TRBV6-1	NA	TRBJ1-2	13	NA	TGTGCCAGCAGTGAAAGGACAATCTATGGCTACACCTTC	CASSERTIYGYTF
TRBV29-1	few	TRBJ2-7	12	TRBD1	TGCAGCGTTGAGAGGGACAGGGCCGAGCAGTACTTC	CSVERDRAEQYF
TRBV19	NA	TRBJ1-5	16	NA	TGTGCCAGTAGTATTGGGCGACGACAGGTCAATCAGCCCCAGCATTTT	CASSIGRRQVNQPQHF
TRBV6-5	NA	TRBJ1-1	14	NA	TGTGCCAGCAGCCGGACAGCCCCGAACACTGAAGCTTTCTTT	CASSRTAPNTEAFF
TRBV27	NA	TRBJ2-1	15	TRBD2	TGTGCCAGCAGTTCCAGCGGGAGCTTGTACAATGAGCAGTTCTTC	CASSSSGSLYNEQFF
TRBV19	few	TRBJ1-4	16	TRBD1	TGTGCCAGTAGTATGCGGTTTGGGCAGGGGGATGAAAAACTGTTTTTT	CASSMRFGQGDEKLFF
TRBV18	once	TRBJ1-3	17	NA	TGTGCCAGCTCACCACTCGGCGGGAAGAGCTCTGGAAACACCATATATTTT	CASSPLGGKSSGNTIYF
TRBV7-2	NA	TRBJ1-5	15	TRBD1	TGTGCCAGCAGCTTCGCCGGGACAGGGGTTCAGCCCCAGCATTTT	CASSFAGTGVQPQHF
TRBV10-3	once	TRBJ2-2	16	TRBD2	TGTGCCATCAGTGAGTCGGTAGCGGGAAACACCGGGGAGCTGTTTTTT	CAISESVAGNTGELFF
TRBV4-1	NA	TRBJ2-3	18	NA	TGCGCCAGCAGCCAAGGGGCATTCTCCAGGGAAGCAGCAGATACGCAGTATTTT	CASSQGAFSREAADTQYF
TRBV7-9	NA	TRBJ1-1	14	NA	TGTGCCAGCAGCTTCTGGAGTACCAACACTGAAGCTTTCTTT	CASSFWSTNTEAFF
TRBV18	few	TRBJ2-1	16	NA	TGTGCCAGCTCACCCTTACTAGCAGCCTCCTACAATGAGCAGTTCTTC	CASSPLLAASYNEQFF
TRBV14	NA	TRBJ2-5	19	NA	TGTGCCAGCAGCCAAGACTGGAGCCTCGGACAGCGGTGGGGAGAGACCCAGTACTTC	CASSQDWSLGQRWGETQYF
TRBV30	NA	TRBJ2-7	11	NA	TGTGCCTGGAGTGTCAGGTACGAGCAGTACTTC	CAWSVRYEQYF
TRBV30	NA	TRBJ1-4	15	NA	TGTGCCTGGATGGGCAGGGCCACCTTTAATGAAAAACTGTTTTTT	CAWMGRATFNEKLFF